The clone carrying this TCR beta chain has only a few counts. Its antigen remains unknown. This sample also contains other DNA sequences that code for the same CDR3. Alopecia areata patients provided lesional scalp punch biopsies and peripheral blood. cDNA reverse transcribed from extracted RNA served as the sequencing template. Assay used: immunoSEQ multiplex PCR; TCRdb lists only in-frame clones, some missing. The repertoire holds some 110,000 clones, about two fifths seen once, with over 3% in the top ten. These data originate in a study of CD8+ T cells in alopecia areata. Study observations and caveats: The study also sequences resident alphabeta T cells of normal skin in scalp samples. Lesional scalp, notably in alopecia totalis/universalis, had clonality above that of normal scalp.

Germline CDR1 and CDR2: KGHSH and LQKENI. The V gene lost 3 bases and the J gene lost 0 bases, with 4 bases spanning the gap. The CDR3 has 13 amino acids. The TCR sequence derives from a human donor with alopecia areata. Sequencing was performed on CD4+ T cells sorted from blood. V usage is TRBV18 and J usage is TRBJ2-3; unclear D gene. The CDR3 reads CASSPPSTDTQYF. CDR3 DNA sequence: TGTGCCAGCTCACCCCCTAGCACAGATACGCAGTATTTT.